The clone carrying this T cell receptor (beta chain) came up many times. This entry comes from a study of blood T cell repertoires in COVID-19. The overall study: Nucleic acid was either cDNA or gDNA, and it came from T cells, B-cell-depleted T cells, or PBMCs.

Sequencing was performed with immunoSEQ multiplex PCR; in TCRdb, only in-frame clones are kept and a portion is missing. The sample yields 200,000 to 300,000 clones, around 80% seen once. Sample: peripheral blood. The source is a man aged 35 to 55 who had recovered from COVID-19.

CDR3 bases: TGTGCCAGCAGCAACTTACCAAGACTGGAGCAGTACTTC. Amino acid sequence: CASSNLPRLEQYF. The rearrangement uses TRBV6-2 or TRBV6-3 and TRBJ2-7, with D unclear. CDR3 length: 13 amino acids. The V gene's germline CDR1 is MNHEY and CDR2 SVGEGT. The V gene lost 6 bases and the J gene lost 7 bases, with 16 bases spanning the gap.